Described below is a single TCR beta chain sequence and its context. Its target is unknown. Germline and junction disagree at one end, which may indicate a read error. The CDR3 runs 11 residues. Germline-derived CDR1 and CDR2 are MNHNS and SASEGT. This record comes from a study of cytomegalovirus exposure and HLA in healthy donors. On the study more broadly: Of a few hundred genotyped donors, 65% to 85% clustered with self-reported Caucasian donors. Study-level points and caveats: Versus the approximately 700-donor mean, an Asian-associated ancestry cluster reportedly showed fewer N-insertions in a later analysis. There were a few CMV-associated chains whose specificity for CMV antigens was confirmed in vitro.

The PCR had 60 Vbeta and 13 Jbeta primers. Original handling: In a later analysis, some 10 million of tens of millions of unique beta chains occurred in at least two donors. Libraries were prepared by immunoSEQ multiplex PCR; TCRdb keeps only in-frame clonotypes and omits some of them. That table supplies the V and J calls and clone size; D and trimming were determined from the DNA. The data show more than 150,000 clones, 70% to 85% seen once. The V call is TRBV6-1, the J call TRBJ2-7; tentatively, D is TRBD2 (6 bases). The source material was PBMCs. The receptor comes from a girl between 2 and 10 years old in good health and CMV-seropositive. The CDR3 is CASSENGGLGF. CDR3 coding DNA: TGTGCCAGCAGTGAAAATGGAGGGTTGGGCTTC.